This is a list of T cell receptor beta chains from one sample in a study of T cells after posttransplantation cyclophosphamide. TCRdb keeps only in-frame clones here, not all; method: immunoSEQ multiplex PCR. This sample has about 14,000 clones, each found more than once. The sample in question was PBMCs, obtained approximately 1,200 days after allogeneic stem cell transplant with posttransplant cyclophosphamide. These receptors all stem from a female patient aged 35 to 55 who received an allogeneic stem cell transplant from a related donor, was CMV-positive, and had no GVHD. Some T cells may be provided by the graft donor. Both conserved end residues are part of each CDR3. D genes are given only for firm matches. The listing skips clone size in some rows; elsewhere it reads once, few, many or a size class.

>NA|TRBV25-1|TRBJ1-5|NA
TGTGCCAGCAGTGTTGGGACTGGGCCCCAGCATTTT
CASSVGTGPQHF
>many|TRBV2|TRBJ1-2|TRBD1
TGTGCCAGCAGTGCGGGACAGGGAAACTATGGCTACACCTTC
CASSAGQGNYGYTF
>many|TRBV13|TRBJ2-1|NA
TGTGCCAGCAGCAGACTAGGCTTAGGTCGCAATGAGCAGTTCTTC
CASSRLGLGRNEQFF
>many|TRBV6-1|TRBJ1-6|NA
TGTGCCAGCAGTGAATTAAGCGCCACAGGTAGTTCACCCCTCCACTTT
CASSELSATGSSPLHF
>few|TRBV5-5|TRBJ1-5|TRBD1
TGTGCCAGCAGCCTCCGGGACAGGGGGCTTCAGCCCCAGAATTTT
CASSLRDRGLQPQNF
>few|TRBV14|TRBJ1-5|TRBD1
TGTGCCAGCAGCCTGACAGGGAGAGATCAGCCCCAGCATTTT
CASSLTGRDQPQHF
>few|TRBV25-1|TRBJ2-7|NA
TGTGCCAGCAGTGCGGAGAGGGTCGGGGTGAGCGACGAGCAGTACTTC
CASSAERVGVSDEQYF
>NA|TRBV6-1|TRBJ2-3|TRBD2
TGTGCCAGCAGTGAGACTGGGGGGGGGAGCACAGATACGCAGTATTTT
CASSETGGGSTDTQYF
>many|TRBV11-2|TRBJ2-1|NA
TGTGCCAGCAGCTTAGTAGCGCGGGGTGAGCAGTTCTTC
CASSLVARGEQFF
>many|TRBV5-4|TRBJ2-1|TRBD1
TGTGCCAGCAGCCGGGGAAGGACAGGGGGGTACAATGAGCAGTTCTTC
CASSRGRTGGYNEQFF
>NA|TRBV6-1|TRBJ2-6|NA
TGTGCCAGCAGTGCTGGACAGATGAGTGCTGGGGCCAACGTCCTGACTTTC
CASSAGQMSAGANVLTF
>many|TRBV5-1|TRBJ2-3|TRBD2
TGCCTAGGGAGGGGCAAAATCCCCCCGGATACGCAGTATTTT
CLGRGKIPPDTQYF
>few|TRBV5-1|TRBJ2-1|NA
TGCGCCAGCAGCATAGACGGGAGCTCCTACAATGAGCAGTTCTTC
CASSIDGSSYNEQFF
>many|TRBV4-1|TRBJ1-1|NA
TGCGCCAGCAGCCAGATTGGAGCGCGGGCGACGCCTGAAGCTTTCTTT
CASSQIGARATPEAFF
>many|TRBV5-6|TRBJ2-7|TRBD1
TGTGCCAGCAGCCCGGACAGGGAGTTTTGGGAGCAGTACTTC
CASSPDREFWEQYF
>NA|TRBV6-5|TRBJ1-1|NA
TGTGCCAGCATAAATAGGGGGAACACTGAAGCTTTCTTT
CASINRGNTEAFF
>many|TRBV13|TRBJ2-3|NA
TGTGCCAGCAGCTTAGGCCTAGAGGGAGCAGATACGCAGTATTTT
CASSLGLEGADTQYF
>many|TRBV27|TRBJ2-7|TRBD2
TGTGCCAGCAAATTAGCGGGGGGGGCGGGAGAGCAGTACTTC
CASKLAGGAGEQYF
>many|TRBV7-9|TRBJ1-5|NA
TGTGCCAGCAGCTTAGAGGGGGGGAATCAGCCCCAGCATTTT
CASSLEGGNQPQHF
>few|TRBV9|TRBJ2-7|NA
TGTGCCAGTATCTTCAAACAGGAGACGGCCTACGAGCAGTACTTC
CASIFKQETAYEQYF
>many|TRBV10-3|TRBJ2-7|NA
TGTGCCATCAAAGGGGGGGGGCGGGACGAGCAGTACTTC
CAIKGGGRDEQYF
>many|TRBV4-1|TRBJ1-4|NA
TGCGCCAGCAGCCAAGAGGGGGGGGACAATGAAAAACTGTTTTTT
CASSQEGGDNEKLFF
>many|TRBV7-9|TRBJ2-7|NA
TGTGCCAGCAGCTTAGGGGGCGAGGCGTCCGGAGAGCAGTACTTC
CASSLGGEASGEQYF
>many|TRBV7-9|TRBJ2-1|NA
TGTGCCAGCAGCCCAGGGCGCGTCTACAATGAGCAGTTCTTC
CASSPGRVYNEQFF
>many|TRBV7-9|TRBJ1-2|TRBD1
TGTGCCAGCAGCTTAGCGGGGGGGACAGGGGACTATGGCTACACCTTC
CASSLAGGTGDYGYTF
>NA|TRBV7-9|TRBJ1-1|NA
TGTGCCAGCACGGAGACGGACAGCAACACTGAAGCTTTCTTT
CASTETDSNTEAFF
>many|TRBV6-1|TRBJ1-2|NA
TGTGCCAGCAGTGACTCAGGGTATGGCTACACCTTC
CASSDSGYGYTF
>many|TRBV10-3|TRBJ2-7|TRBD1
TGTGCCAGCGAGGGACAGGCCTACGAGCAGTACTTC
CASEGQAYEQYF
>few|TRBV4-3|TRBJ2-1|TRBD1
TGCGCCAGCAGCCCCGGACAGGGGTCCTACAATGAGCAGTTCTTC
CASSPGQGSYNEQFF
>few|TRBV19|TRBJ1-5|TRBD1
TGTGCCAGTATGGGGACAGGGATTGGAGTGAATCAGCCCCAGCATTTT
CASMGTGIGVNQPQHF
>NA|TRBV29-1|TRBJ1-1|NA
TGCAGCGCCGGGGGCAGGGAGGGGAACACTGAAGCTTTCTTT
CSAGGREGNTEAFF
>few|TRBV5-1|TRBJ1-1|TRBD1
TGCGCCAGTAGTTACGTTTTTGGACAGGGGGGTCGCACTGAAGCTTTCTTT
CASSYVFGQGGRTEAFF
>many|TRBV18|TRBJ2-2|NA
TGTGCCAGCTCACCAACCGGGGTGAACACCGGGGAGCTGTTTTTT
CASSPTGVNTGELFF
>NA|TRBV5-4|TRBJ2-5|NA
TGTGCCAGCAGCCTCAGGGTATTCGCGGAGACCCAGTACTTC
CASSLRVFAETQYF
>many|TRBV19|TRBJ2-1|TRBD2
TGTGCCAGTAGTAAAATACCGGGACTACCCTACAATGAGCAGTTCTTC
CASSKIPGLPYNEQFF
>many|TRBV6-5|TRBJ2-3|TRBD1
TGTGCCAGCAGTTACAAGGGACAGAACACAGATACGCAGTATTTT
CASSYKGQNTDTQYF
>many|TRBV7-8|TRBJ1-2|NA
TGTGCCAGCAGCTTACCTTCAGGGGGCTACACCTTC
CASSLPSGGYTF
>many|TRBV6-5|TRBJ1-2|NA
TGTGCCAGCAGTTCCGAGAACTATGGCTACACCTTC
CASSSENYGYTF
>many|TRBV5-1|TRBJ2-3|TRBD2
TGCGCCAGCAGCTTGGGGCGGGGGGAAACAGATACGCAGTATTTT
CASSLGRGETDTQYF
>many|TRBV5-8|TRBJ2-7|NA
TGTGCCAGCAGCTTGGGCCCAGGCTCCCTCGAGCAGTACTTC
CASSLGPGSLEQYF
>NA|TRBV4-1|TRBJ1-5|TRBD1
TGCGCCAGCAGCCAAGGTGGGACAGGAGGATATAGCAATCAGCCCCAGCATTTT
CASSQGGTGGYSNQPQHF
>many|TRBV27|TRBJ1-1|NA
TGTGCCAGCAGTCCCTCTTTAGTGAACACTGAAGCTTTCTTT
CASSPSLVNTEAFF
>many|TRBV4-3|TRBJ1-2|NA
TGCGCCAGCAGCCAAGATGCCCAGGGGATCCTCTATGGCTACACCTTC
CASSQDAQGILYGYTF
>NA|TRBV14|TRBJ2-7|TRBD2
TGTGCCAGCAGCCTTCTTAGCGGGGGCTCCTACGAGCAGTACTTC
CASSLLSGGSYEQYF
>many|TRBV4-1|TRBJ1-6|NA
TGCGCCAGCAGCCAAGATCCTAGGATTTCACCCCTCCACTTT
CASSQDPRISPLHF
>many|TRBV19|TRBJ2-6|TRBD2
TGTGCCAGTAGTATTAAGGGGAGGGGCCCTGGGGCCAACGTCCTGACTTTC
CASSIKGRGPGANVLTF
>many|TRBV7-9|TRBJ1-5|TRBD1
TGTGCCAGCAGCTTGGGACAGGGTCATCAGCCCCAGCATTTT
CASSLGQGHQPQHF
>many|TRBV6-5|TRBJ1-2|NA
TGTGCCAGCAGCCCAGACAGATTCTATGGCTACACCTTC
CASSPDRFYGYTF
>many|TRBV7-2|TRBJ1-1|NA
TGTGCCAGCAGCCCCGTTGTCAGGGGTACTGAAGCTTTCTTT
CASSPVVRGTEAFF
>few|TRBV2|TRBJ1-2|TRBD1
TGTGCCAGTCGGGACAGCCTCTATGGCTACACCTTC
CASRDSLYGYTF
>many|TRBV7-3|TRBJ2-4|NA
TGTGCCAGCAGCCCCGGATGGGGGGAACCAGGGGGATCCAAAAACATTCAGTACTTC
CASSPGWGEPGGSKNIQYF
>many|TRBV5-1|TRBJ1-1|NA
TGCGCCAGCAGCTTCCCCGGGTCCACTGAAGCTTTCTTT
CASSFPGSTEAFF
>many|TRBV6-5|TRBJ2-2|NA
TGTGCCAGCAGTTACTCGAGCGAGAACACCGGGGAGCTGTTTTTT
CASSYSSENTGELFF
>many|TRBV5-1|TRBJ2-5|TRBD1
TGCGCCAGCAGCTTGGACAGGGGGCTAGAGACCCAGTACTTC
CASSLDRGLETQYF
>many|TRBV6-1|TRBJ2-1|TRBD2
TGTGCCAGCGGGCGGGGGGTCTACAATGAGCAGTTCTTC
CASGRGVYNEQFF
>few|TRBV29-1|TRBJ1-2|NA
TGCAGCGTAGGACAGAACTTGAACTATGGCTACACCTTC
CSVGQNLNYGYTF
>many|TRBV5-3|TRBJ1-4|TRBD1
TGTGCCAGAAGCCCCCTTTGTGAGGGGGCTGGTGAAAAACTGTTTTTT
CARSPLCEGAGEKLFF
>many|TRBV5-6|TRBJ2-3|TRBD1
TGTGCCAGCAGCTCGGGACAGGGTGGGGATACGCAGTATTTT
CASSSGQGGDTQYF
>few|TRBV5-6|TRBJ1-3|TRBD1
TGTGCCAGCAGCCAAGACAGGGTGTACGGAAACACCATATATTTT
CASSQDRVYGNTIYF